This section outlines one TCR beta chain sequence together with its context. The data stem from a study of blood T cell repertoires in COVID-19. The germline V gene has CDR1 LNHDA and CDR2 SQIVND (reference sequence). The V end lost 4 bases, the J end lost 14 bases, and 20 bases lay between the germline ends. This CDR3 region has 13 residues. Authors' processing steps: Amplification of reference gene primers provided the estimated nucleated cell counts. The data were produced by immunoSEQ multiplex PCR, yet TCRdb's version contains in-frame clones alone and is incomplete. The V and J calls and clone size were taken over from that table, and D and trimming were inferred from the DNA. Seen here are around 200,000 clones, approximately 80% observed once, and the top ten hold 6% to 7%. Patients from Seattle were sampled longitudinally, starting during active infection.

The sequenced material came from peripheral blood. The sequence derives from a woman aged 40 to 50 with COVID-19, enrolled during active disease. This sequence joins TRBV19 and TRBJ1-2; D gene unclear. CDR3 bases: TGTGCCAGTAGTACCCTCCTGGGCCCAGCAGAGACCTTC. Amino acids: CASSTLLGPAETF.